A selection of T cell receptor beta chains follows, all from one sample in a study of blood T cell repertoires in COVID-19. Generated by immunoSEQ multiplex PCR, the TCRdb table keeps only in-frame clones and is missing some. Seen here are approximately 340,000 clones, approximately 90% observed once, and the top ten hold 0.8% to 0.9%. The specimen sequenced was PBMCs or T cells enriched from blood (not recorded which). These receptors all stem from a middle-aged woman who had been exposed to COVID-19. Both conserved end residues are part of each CDR3. D genes are given only for firm matches. Size tells how often a clone was seen (once, few, many) or the class of an expanded clone, and some rows leave it out.

>TRBD1|NA|TRBJ1-2|TRBV19
CASTPDRGGGYTF
TGTGCCAGTACCCCAGACAGGGGAGGTGGCTACACCTTC
>TRBD1|NA|TRBJ2-3|TRBV9
CASTARGDRGLGTQYF
TGTGCCAGCACCGCCCGGGGGGACAGGGGGCTGGGTACGCAGTATTTT
>TRBD1|NA|TRBJ1-2|TRBV27
CASSPWGTGADGYTF
TGTGCCAGCAGTCCCTGGGGGACAGGGGCGGATGGCTACACCTTC
>NA|NA|TRBJ2-4|TRBV19
CASSIPEGASKNIQYF
TGTGCCAGTAGTATACCGGAGGGAGCTAGCAAAAACATTCAGTACTTC
>NA|NA|TRBJ2-5|TRBV25-1
CASSVGETQYF
TGTGCCAGCAGTGTCGGGGAGACCCAGTACTTC
>TRBD2|NA|TRBJ2-5|TRBV24-1
CATSDGGGREETQYF
TGTGCCACCAGTGACGGGGGGGGTAGGGAGGAGACCCAGTACTTC
>TRBD1|once|TRBJ2-7|TRBV27
CASSFTWTGGYEQYF
TGTGCCAGCAGTTTTACCTGGACAGGGGGCTACGAGCAGTACTTC
>NA|NA|TRBJ1-2|TRBV11-2
CASSSDRGANYGYTF
TGTGCCAGCAGCTCCGACAGAGGTGCTAACTATGGCTACACCTTC
>TRBD1|NA|TRBJ2-5|TRBV6-5
CASCRDRGLETQYF
TGTGCCAGCTGCCGGGACAGGGGGTTAGAGACCCAGTACTTC
>TRBD2|once|TRBJ2-1|TRBV30
CAWSFEGGPRNEQFF
TGTGCCTGGAGTTTTGAGGGAGGGCCGAGAAATGAGCAGTTCTTC
>TRBD1|few|TRBJ1-2|TRBV5-4
CASSLISAGQAGNYGYTF
TGTGCCAGCAGCTTGATATCAGCGGGACAGGCGGGCAACTATGGCTACACCTTC
>NA|NA|TRBJ1-1|TRBV10-3
CATSSDGLEAFF
TGTGCCACGAGTTCAGACGGACTTGAAGCTTTCTTT
>TRBD2|once|TRBJ2-1|TRBV3-1/TRBV3-2
CASSPTGTSGPQFF
TGTGCCAGCAGCCCGACCGGGACTAGCGGCCCGCAGTTCTTC
>TRBD1|NA|TRBJ1-1|TRBV25-1
CASSGTGTEAFF
TGTGCCAGCAGTGGGACAGGGACTGAAGCCTTCTTT
>NA|NA|TRBJ2-4|TRBV15
CATSREWAGTQDLTHF
TGTGCCACCAGCAGAGAATGGGCGGGTACGCAGGATCTTACGCACTTC
>TRBD1|NA|TRBJ1-1|TRBV7-3
CASSPDRVVPEAFF
TGTGCCAGCAGCCCTGACAGGGTTGTACCTGAAGCTTTCTTT
>NA|NA|TRBJ2-7|TRBV18
CASSQSDEQYF
TGTGCCAGCTCACAATCGGACGAGCAGTACTTC
>NA|NA|TRBJ1-6|TRBV5-5
CASSAQGVGSPLHF
TGTGCCAGCAGCGCGCAAGGGGTAGGTTCACCCCTCCACTTT
>TRBD1|once|TRBJ1-4|TRBV9
CASSVTGGNEKLFF
TGTGCCAGCAGCGTGACAGGGGGGAATGAAAAACTGTTTTTT
>NA|few|TRBJ2-2|TRBV9
CASAIHGYTGELFF
TGTGCCAGTGCTATCCACGGTTACACCGGGGAGCTGTTTTTT
>TRBD1|NA|TRBJ2-1|TRBV5-1
CASSLARSGGEQFF
TGCGCCAGCAGCTTGGCCAGGTCAGGGGGTGAGCAGTTCTTC
>NA|NA|TRBJ2-1|TRBV14
CASSQELRMSSYNEQFF
TGTGCCAGCAGCCAAGAATTGCGGATGAGCTCCTACAATGAGCAGTTCTTC
>NA|NA|TRBJ2-5|TRBV12-3/TRBV12-4
CASSRTFQETQYF
TGTGCCAGCAGTCGGACTTTCCAAGAGACCCAGTACTTC
>TRBD1|NA|TRBJ1-2|TRBV15
CATSSPTRGQGQNYGYTF
TGTGCCACCAGCAGTCCTACACGGGGACAGGGCCAAAACTATGGCTACACCTTC
>NA|NA|TRBJ2-7|TRBV7-9
CASTQSRVSYEQYF
TGTGCCAGCACCCAATCCAGGGTATCCTACGAGCAGTACTTC
>NA|NA|TRBJ1-4|TRBV18
CASSRGGTNEKLFF
TGTGCCAGCTCACGGGGAGGGACTAATGAAAAACTGTTTTTT
>NA|NA|TRBJ2-2|TRBV7-3
CASSPQIGGTGELFF
TGTGCCAGCAGCCCACAAATAGGGGGAACCGGGGAGCTGTTTTTT
>TRBD1|NA|TRBJ1-3|TRBV19
CASSATGGEGSARNTIYF
TGTGCCAGTAGTGCTACAGGGGGCGAAGGTTCCGCTAGAAACACCATATATTTT
>TRBD2|NA|TRBJ2-5|TRBV9
CASSGGLKETQYF
TGTGCCAGCAGCGGGGGACTAAAAGAGACCCAGTACTTC
>TRBD1|NA|TRBJ1-5|TRBV6-2/TRBV6-3
CASSLQGGTGVQPQHF
TGTGCCAGCAGCCTACAGGGAGGGACAGGTGTCCAGCCCCAGCATTTT
>TRBD1|NA|TRBJ1-2|TRBV24-1
CATSDSSGAGGYYGYTF
TGTGCCACCAGTGACTCGTCCGGTGCAGGGGGATACTATGGCTACACCTTC
>TRBD2|NA|TRBJ2-3|TRBV27
CASSSSGGMTDTQYF
TGTGCCAGCAGTTCAAGCGGGGGGATGACAGATACGCAGTATTTT
>TRBD1|NA|TRBJ1-1|TRBV5-1
CASSLRDRATEAFF
TGCGCCAGCAGCTTGCGGGACAGGGCCACTGAAGCTTTCTTT
>NA|few|TRBJ2-5|TRBV5-1
CASSLSSGGETQYF
TGCGCCAGCAGCTTGAGTAGCGGTGGGGAGACCCAGTACTTC
>NA|NA|TRBJ1-5|TRBV19
CASSPIPGGNQPQHF
TGTGCCAGTAGTCCTATCCCGGGTGGGAATCAGCCCCAGCATTTT
>NA|NA|TRBJ1-2|TRBV6-5
CATSRGISNYGYTF
TGTGCCACCTCCCGGGGAATTTCTAACTATGGCTACACCTTC
>NA|once|TRBJ1-2|TRBV29-1
CSGGGHSVDYGYTF
TGCAGCGGGGGAGGTCACAGTGTCGACTATGGCTACACCTTC
>NA|NA|TRBJ2-7|TRBV6-5
CASQGRSSYEQYF
TGTGCCAGCCAGGGGCGGAGCTCCTACGAGCAGTACTTC
>NA|NA|TRBJ1-6|TRBV5-5
CASSLAGTSGYNSPLHF
TGTGCCAGCAGCTTGGCCGGGACTTCGGGATATAATTCACCCCTCCACTTT
>NA|NA|TRBJ1-2|TRBV9
CASSVYETSYGYTF
TGTGCCAGCAGCGTATACGAGACAAGCTATGGCTACACCTTC
>NA|NA|TRBJ1-5|TRBV6-5
CASSYSSGPQHF
TGTGCCAGCAGTTACTCTTCCGGGCCCCAGCATTTT
>TRBD2|NA|TRBJ2-7|TRBV7-2
CASSYSGSGAHEQYF
TGTGCCAGCAGCTATAGCGGGAGTGGGGCCCACGAGCAGTACTTC
>TRBD2|NA|TRBJ2-1|TRBV7-7
CASSPALRLARPSEQFF
TGTGCTAGCAGCCCTGCCCTAAGACTAGCGAGGCCAAGTGAGCAGTTCTTC
>TRBD2|NA|TRBJ2-1|TRBV4-3
CASSQNSGREGEGEQFF
TGCGCCAGCAGCCAGAATAGCGGGAGGGAAGGAGAGGGTGAGCAGTTCTTC
>NA|NA|TRBJ2-1|TRBV11-2
CASSLDGHEQFF
TGTGCCAGCAGCTTAGATGGGCATGAGCAGTTCTTC
>NA|NA|TRBJ2-7|TRBV28
CASTDLGGAREQYF
TGTGCCAGCACGGACCTCGGAGGGGCTCGCGAGCAGTACTTC
>NA|NA|TRBJ2-2|TRBV27
CASSRSPDTGELFF
TGTGCCAGCAGTAGGAGTCCCGACACCGGGGAGCTGTTTTTT
>TRBD1|NA|TRBJ1-1|TRBV12-5
CASGLRDSRRDTEAFF
TGTGCTAGTGGTTTGCGGGACAGCCGACGGGACACTGAAGCTTTCTTT
>NA|NA|TRBJ1-6|TRBV18
CASSHTSTGPLHF
TGTGCCAGCTCACACACCTCGACAGGTCCCCTCCACTTT